A single sample is the source of the 17 T cell receptor beta chains below, sequenced in a study of blood T cell repertoires in COVID-19. Assay: immunoSEQ multiplex PCR; the TCRdb copy retains only in-frame clones and omits some. The table shows about 270,000 clones, with about nine tenths occurring only once. Sequences were obtained from peripheral blood. These receptor sequences come from a man aged 40-50 years with active or convalescent COVID-19.

This clone was recorded only once. The chain employs TRBV4-1 and TRBJ1-2, with 8 bases lining up with TRBD1. Germline lookup yields CDR1 MGHRA and CDR2 YSYEKL. The CDR3 is 16 amino acids. V lost 4 bases, J lost 2 bases, and 9 bases stayed unmatched. CDR3 DNA sequence: TGCGCCAGCAGCCCCGCCGAGGGACAGGCGAACTATGGCTACACCTTC. Translated: CASSPAEGQANYGYTF.

The chain links TRBV25-1 to TRBJ1-1, with D maybe TRBD1 (5 bases). Trimming cost V 1 base and J 4 bases, with 13 bases left between them. Germline CDR1 MGHDK, CDR2 SYGVNS. The CDR3 consists of 15 residues. As DNA, the CDR3 is TGTGCCAGCAGTGAATTAGTGACAGCTAGCACTGAAGCTTTCTTT. Encoded protein: CASSELVTASTEAFF.

This chain joins TRBV2 and TRBJ1-5; the D gene is possibly TRBD1 (5 bases). The CDR3 totals 16 residues. Germline values: CDR1 SNHLY, CDR2 FYNNEI. V was trimmed by 7 bases and J by 5 bases, leaving 21 bases between them. DNA of the CDR3: TGTGCCAGCAATCTGAACCGGGACTCGGGCGATCAGCCCCAGCATTTT. This encodes CASNLNRDSGDQPQHF.

This chain links TRBV5-1 with TRBJ2-7, with 9 bases fitting TRBD1. The germline V gene has CDR1 SGHRS and CDR2 YFSETQ. The V and J ends lost 0 bases and 2 bases, in that order; junction bases with no gene match: 0. This CDR3 comprises 14 residues. In DNA form, the CDR3 reads TGCGCCAGCAGCTTGGACAGGGGGCCCTACGAGCAGTACTTC. It specifies CASSLDRGPYEQYF. The complete variable domain, with remaining parts taken from reference TRBV5-1 and TRBJ2-7, reads KAGVTQTPRYLIKTRGQQVTLSCSPISGHRSVSWYQQTPGQGLQFLFEYFSETQRNKGNFPGRFSGRQFSNSRSEMNVSTLELGDSALYLCASSLDRGPYEQYFGPGTRLTVT.

This rearrangement joins TRBV4-2 to TRBJ2-5; 8 positions match TRBD1. Per the germline V gene, CDR1 is LGHNA and CDR2 is YNFKEQ. Trimming at V came to 1 base and at J to 4 bases, leaving 2 bases not matched to a gene. The CDR3 consists of 14 residues. CDR3 in amino acids: CASSQGTGRETQYF. CDR3 DNA sequence: TGTGCCAGCAGCCAAGGGACAGGGAGAGAGACCCAGTACTTC.

This clone was counted once. V gene TRBV2 combines with J gene TRBJ2-3; 12 nucleotides align to TRBD2. CDR1 is SNHLY and CDR2 is FYNNEI in the germline V gene. The CDR3 spans 16 residues. V shed 2 bases, J shed 5 bases, and the junction held 5 bases outside the gene matches. CDR3 in DNA: TGTGCCAGCAGTGAATATCTAGCGGGGGGGCGAGATACGCAGTATTTT. The encoded protein is CASSEYLAGGRDTQYF.

The V call is TRBV29-1, the J call TRBJ2-7; 8 nucleotides line up with TRBD1. The germline V gene has CDR1 SQVTM and CDR2 ANQGSEA. With V trimmed by 5 bases and J by 6 bases, 6 bases remained unmatched. The CDR3 extends over 12 amino acids. Written as DNA, the CDR3 is TGCAGCGTTCACGGACAGGGCTCCGAGCAGTACTTC. Residues: CSVHGQGSEQYF.

The V gene is TRBV2, the J gene TRBJ2-5; 11 bases map to TRBD2. V was pared by 5 bases and J by 4 bases, with 6 bases of the junction left unmatched. Looked up from germline, CDR1 is SNHLY and CDR2 is FYNNEI. This CDR3 has 15 residues. The CDR3, as DNA: TGTGCCAGCAGTATTCTAGCGGGAGGTGGAGAGACCCAGTACTTC. It translates to CASSILAGGGETQYF.

This rearrangement joins TRBV28 to TRBJ1-2, with 7 nucleotides matching TRBD1. Germline loops: CDR1 MDHEN, CDR2 SYDVKM. The V segment lost 8 bases and the J segment 4 bases; nucleotides outside the gene matches: 22. The CDR3 has 18 residues. The CDR3 protein is CASGPRFNYDREGYGYTF. For the CDR3, the DNA is TGTGCCAGCGGCCCCCGTTTCAACTACGACAGGGAAGGCTATGGCTACACCTTC.

This rearrangement joins TRBV28 to TRBJ1-3; 8 bases align to TRBD1. CDR1 and CDR2 from the germline V gene are MDHEN and SYDVKM. The CDR3 spans 14 residues. Trimming at V came to 3 bases and at J to 2 bases, leaving 0 bases not matched to a gene. The CDR3 region is CASSLGQAGNTIYF. The CDR3 DNA is TGTGCCAGCAGTTTGGGACAGGCTGGAAACACCATATATTTT.

Details on this clone: Additional DNA sequences in this sample encode the identical CDR3. J is TRBJ2-7 and V is TRBV10-3; D might be TRBD1 (5 bases). Germline CDR1 and CDR2: ENHRY and SYGVKD. The CDR3 contains 12 residues. V was shortened by 4 bases and J by 3 bases, with 7 bases between the two germline ends. The CDR3 DNA is TGTGCCATCAGTGGAGACAGCTACGAGCAGTACTTC. Translated: CAISGDSYEQYF.

This chain links TRBV4-1 with TRBJ1-1; 8 nucleotides agree with TRBD1. The CDR3 length is 15 residues. Germline trimming cut 6 bases from V and 0 bases from J; bases unmatched to any gene: 6. The V gene's germline CDR1 is MGHRA and CDR2 YSYEKL. For the CDR3, the DNA is TGCGCCAGCAGGGGAGGACAGGGTTTGAACACTGAAGCTTTCTTT. Translating gives CASRGGQGLNTEAFF.

This chain connects TRBV7-2 to TRBJ1-6; perhaps TRBD1 as D (5 bases). This CDR3 is 17 amino acids long. V lost 0 bases, J lost 4 bases, and 13 bases lay in between. In germline, CDR1 is SGHTA, CDR2 FQGNSA. The DNA of the CDR3 is TGTGCCAGCAGCTTAGCAGCCCTCCGGGGGTATAATTCACCCCTCCACTTT. Translation: CASSLAALRGYNSPLHF.

The gene calls are TRBV5-1 and TRBJ2-6; 10 bases are shared with TRBD1. From germline, CDR1 is SGHRS and CDR2 YFSETQ. The CDR3 covers 18 residues. The trim removed 4 bases at V and 4 bases at J, leaving 11 bases unmatched. The CDR3 protein is CASSPSWTGGSGANVLTF. CDR3 sequence (DNA): TGCGCCAGCAGCCCCTCCTGGACAGGGGGTTCCGGGGCCAACGTCCTGACTTTC. Using reference TRBV5-1 and TRBJ2-6 for the parts outside the CDR3, the full variable domain is KAGVTQTPRYLIKTRGQQVTLSCSPISGHRSVSWYQQTPGQGLQFLFEYFSETQRNKGNFPGRFSGRQFSNSRSEMNVSTLELGDSALYLCASSPSWTGGSGANVLTFGAGSRLTVL.

The CDR3, as DNA: TGTGCCACCAGTGACCCCCCTCAAGAGACCCAGTACTTC. Translated: CATSDPPQETQYF. This chain connects TRBV24-1 to TRBJ2-5; D remains unclear. This CDR3 region has 13 residues. CDR1 KGHDR and CDR2 SFDVKD come from the germline V gene. V was trimmed by 4 bases and J by 2 bases, leaving 7 bases between them.

CDR3 in amino acids: CATSSGGQTLTGLGEKLFF. In nucleotides, the CDR3 is TGTGCCACCAGCAGTGGGGGACAGACCTTAACGGGCTTGGGTGAAAAACTGTTTTTT. The gene calls are TRBV15 and TRBJ1-4; TRBD1 agrees at 7 bases. Germline values: CDR1 LNHNV, CDR2 YYDKDF (reference sequence). CDR3 length: 19 residues. Trimming cost V 3 bases and J 7 bases; bases outside gene matches: 20.

V is TRBV6-1 and J is TRBJ2-1; 11 bases agree with TRBD1. Germline CDR1 and CDR2: MNHNS and SASEGT. The V gene end was trimmed by 3 bases and the J gene end by 10 bases; junction bases not matched to a gene: 5. This CDR3 has 14 residues. The DNA of the CDR3 is TGTGCCAGCAGTGAGGCGGGACAGGGGGACGAGCAGTTCTTC. Protein: CASSEAGQGDEQFF.